Shown below are 20 T cell receptor beta chains from a single sample sequenced in a study of T cells in Graves' hyperthyroidism and ophthalmopathy. Regions amplified from RNA transcripts were the TCR beta CDR3 regions. HTBI primers drove first-round RT-PCR of the TCR CDR3. TCRdb used MiXCR to reprocess the multiplex PCR reads, holding one entry per CDR3 protein. The repertoire holds approximately 430,000 distinct CDR3 sequences, with around 15% as singletons. Sequenced: blood. Receptors originate from a man younger than 35 with Graves' ophthalmopathy.

The chain employs TRBV4-2 and TRBJ2-3; D call uncertain. V was cut by 0 bases and J by 1 base, with 17 bases left in between. The germline V gene encodes CDR1 LGHNA and CDR2 YNFKEQ. The CDR3 is 18 amino acids. CDR3 sequence reads: CASSQDVLGGLGTDTQYF. The CDR3 nucleotides read TGTGCCAGCAGCCAAGATGTGCTCGGCGGATTAGGCACAGATACGCAGTATTTT.

Ten or more counts support this clonotype. The CDR3 DNA follows: TGTGCCAGTAGGGTAGCGGGAGGTTCAACCTACGAGCAGTACTTC. Amino acid sequence: CASRVAGGSTYEQYF. The V gene is TRBV19, the J gene TRBJ2-7; 10 bases are a match to TRBD2. This CDR3 is built from 15 residues. Germline-derived CDR1 and CDR2 are LNHDA and SQIVND (reference sequence). V shed 6 bases, J shed 2 bases, and the junction held 7 bases outside the gene matches.

This clonotype was counted between two and nine times. V usage is TRBV3-1 and J usage is TRBJ2-2; no definite D call. Trimming took off 0 bases at V and 7 bases at J, with 9 bases between the two ends. The V gene's germline CDR1 is LGHDT and CDR2 YNNKEL (reference sequence). The CDR3 sequence is 14 residues long. DNA for the CDR3: TGTGCCAGCAGCCAAGATCCCCTCGGCGGGGAGCTGTTTTTT. It translates to CASSQDPLGGELFF.

In this sample, this clonotype turned up many times. The rearrangement joins TRBV3-1 to TRBJ1-2; no clear D. This CDR3 contains 14 residues. V lost 4 bases to trimming and J lost 4 bases, with 13 bases between them. Germline values: CDR1 LGHDT, CDR2 YNNKEL (reference sequence). The CDR3 reads CASSPPGFPYGYTF. The CDR3 nucleotides are TGTGCCAGCAGCCCCCCGGGGTTCCCCTATGGCTACACCTTC.

Ten or more counts support this clonotype. CDR3: CAWSVPGGEQYF. CDR3 nucleotide sequence: TGTGCCTGGAGTGTACCGGGTGGCGAGCAGTACTTC. V usage is TRBV30 and J usage is TRBJ2-7; D is unclear. CDR1 GTSNPN and CDR2 SVGIG come from the germline V gene (reference sequence). V lost 0 bases and J lost 6, with 9 bases in between. The CDR3 loop spans 12 amino acids.

This clonotype occurred a few times. The genes are TRBV9 and TRBJ2-7; D is possibly TRBD1 or TRBD2 (6 bases each). The CDR3 length is 15 residues. The germline gives CDR1 SGDLS, CDR2 YYNGEE. V was trimmed by 0 bases and J by 3 bases, leaving 13 bases between them. In nucleotides, the CDR3 is TGTGCCAGCAGCGTAGGAGGGGGAGGTAACTACGAGCAGTACTTC. Its translation: CASSVGGGGNYEQYF.

The J gene is TRBJ1-2, the V gene TRBV29-1; 7 nucleotides align to TRBD1. V dropped 2 bases and J dropped 6; count of bases not matched to a gene: 3. This CDR3 has 12 residues. CDR1 and CDR2 (germline): SQVTM, ANQGSEA. The chain's CDR3 is CSVERQGDGYTF. CDR3 coding DNA: TGCAGCGTTGAACGGCAGGGGGATGGCTACACCTTC.

This clonotype was observed a single time. Written as DNA, the CDR3 is TGTGCCAGTAGTAAGGAGGGGGCCTTCTCTGGAAACACCATATATTTT. This translates into CASSKEGAFSGNTIYF. V gene TRBV19 combines with J gene TRBJ1-3; TRBD1 agrees at 7 bases. CDR1 and CDR2 from the germline V gene are LNHDA and SQIVND (reference sequence). V lost 4 bases, J lost 0 bases, and 6 bases stayed unmatched. The CDR3 length is 16 residues.

This clonotype was detected many times. The chain combines TRBV10-3 with TRBJ2-1; 14 nucleotides agree with TRBD2. With V trimmed by 0 bases and J by 5 bases, 6 bases remained unmatched. Germline loops: CDR1 ENHRY, CDR2 SYGVKD. The CDR3 has 18 residues. CDR3 DNA sequence: TGTGCCATCAGTGAGTCGCATTCGACTAGCGGGGGGGACAATGAGCAGTTCTTC. Translating it yields CAISESHSTSGGDNEQFF.

This clonotype was detected ten times or more. V gene TRBV5-8 combines with J gene TRBJ2-5; 9 positions agree with TRBD1. The CDR3 has 17 residues. Germline V gives CDR1 SGHTS, CDR2 YDEGEE. V dropped 4 bases and J dropped 4; count of bases not matched to a gene: 14. The DNA of the CDR3 is TGTGCCAGCAGCACAGGCGGATCGGGACAGGGCCCAGAGACCCAGTACTTC. Protein sequence: CASSTGGSGQGPETQYF. Using reference TRBV5-8 and TRBJ2-5 for the parts outside the CDR3, the full variable domain is EAGVTQSPTHLIKTRGQQATLRCSPISGHTSVYWYQQALGLGLQFLLWYDEGEERNRGNFPPRFSGRQFPNYSSELNVNALELEDSALYLCASSTGGSGQGPETQYFGPGTRLLVL.

J is TRBJ1-6 and V is TRBV7-9; D uncertain. Germline CDR1 is SEHNR and CDR2 is FQNEAQ (reference sequence). V lost 4 bases and J lost 17, with 21 bases in between. The CDR3 totals 14 residues. The CDR3 DNA reads TGTGCCAGCAGCTCCCGGACGGATATTCACCTCGTCCACTTT. It yields the protein CASSSRTDIHLVHF.

The chain uses TRBV7-9 and TRBJ2-2, with TRBD2 as a possible D gene (6 bases). CDR1 is SEHNR, CDR2 FQNEAQ, per germline (reference sequence). This CDR3 has 15 amino acids. Trimming pared 3 bases from V and 6 bases from J, leaving 14 bases between. The CDR3 bases are TGTGCCAGCAGCTTGGTAGGAGGGGCGCCCGGGGAGCTGTTTTTT. It translates to CASSLVGGAPGELFF.

This clonotype has ten or more counts. V usage is TRBV19 and J usage is TRBJ1-1; D unclear. Germline lookup yields CDR1 LNHDA and CDR2 SQIVND (reference sequence). Deletions cut 3 bases from V and 2 bases from J, with 13 bases between. The CDR3 runs to 15 residues. The CDR3 nucleotides are TGTGCCAGTAGTATCCTCGCAGGCGCCAACACTGAAGCTTTCTTT. It codes for CASSILAGANTEAFF.

This clonotype was detected many times. The chain combines TRBV12-3 or TRBV12-4 with TRBJ2-3, with TRBD2 matching over 14 bases. This CDR3 spans 20 amino acids. J was trimmed by 1 base and V by 3 bases; bases with no gene match: 12. CDR3 sequence (DNA): TGTGCCAGCAGTTTTCATGGAAGGACTAGCGGGGGGCCTCGCACAGATACGCAGTATTTT. Protein sequence: CASSFHGRTSGGPRTDTQYF.

This clonotype was detected only a few times. The genes are TRBV4-2 and TRBJ2-5, with 10 bases aligning to TRBD2. The CDR3 sequence is 16 residues long. Germline V CDR1 and CDR2: LGHNA, YNFKEQ. Trimming cost V 0 bases and J 4 bases; bases outside gene matches: 5. CDR3 region: CASSQDRAGGPETQYF. CDR3 DNA: TGTGCCAGCAGCCAAGACCGAGCGGGAGGGCCAGAGACCCAGTACTTC.

This clonotype has ten or more counts. V and J are TRBV25-1 and TRBJ1-2; TRBD1 matches 8 bases. CDR1 is MGHDK and CDR2 is SYGVNS in the germline V gene. After removal of 3 bases from V and 3 bases from J, the junction contained 9 bases not matched to a gene. The CDR3 covers 16 residues. The CDR3 coding sequence is TGTGCCAGCAGTGATTTTGCCGGGACAGGCGACTATGGCTACACCTTC. Encoded protein: CASSDFAGTGDYGYTF.

About this clonotype itself: The junction departs from germline at one end; a sequencing error may be responsible. V and J are TRBV6-1 and TRBJ1-1; TRBD1 is a possible D gene (5 bases). In germline, CDR1 is MNHNS, CDR2 SASEGT. The CDR3 is made up of 13 amino acids. CDR3 sequence (DNA): TGTGCCAGCAGAAAGGGGACGAACACCGAAGCTTTCTTT. It specifies CASRKGTNTEAFF.

This clonotype was found a few times. The chain carries TRBV7-9 and TRBJ2-5, with TRBD2 matching 13 bases. J gave up 1 base and V 5 bases, and 13 bases lay outside the gene matches. Per germline, CDR1 SEHNR and CDR2 FQNEAQ (reference sequence). This CDR3 comprises 19 residues. For the CDR3, the DNA is TGTGCCAGCAGCAACCCCCCGGGACTAGCGGGATCTCTCCAAGAGACCCAGTACTTC. As protein: CASSNPPGLAGSLQETQYF.

The sample holds many counts of this clonotype. The chain carries TRBV3-1 and TRBJ1-6; 7 bases map to TRBD1. The V segment lost 0 bases and the J segment 10 bases; nucleotides outside the gene matches: 6. The CDR3 has 15 residues. Germline CDR1 and CDR2: LGHDT and YNNKEL (reference sequence). The chain's CDR3 is CASSQEGRGSSPLHF. As DNA, the CDR3 is TGTGCCAGCAGCCAAGAGGGCAGGGGGAGCTCACCCCTCCACTTT.

The rearrangement uses TRBV11-2 and TRBJ2-5; 10 bases map to TRBD2. V lost 7 bases, J lost 10 bases, and 15 bases stayed unmatched. There are 15 residues in the CDR3. Germline V gene lookup returns CDR1 SGHAT and CDR2 FQNNGV. The CDR3 sequence: CASIRGLAPSPLQYF. The DNA of the CDR3 is TGTGCCAGCATTCGGGGACTAGCGCCATCCCCTCTCCAGTACTTC.